This section outlines one TCR beta chain sequence together with its context. This sample was taken from a study of identical twins. Germline-derived CDR1 and CDR2 are SGHNT and YENEEA. J was trimmed by 2 bases and V by 5 bases; bases with no gene match: 7. The CDR3 sequence is 15 residues long. TCRdb reprocessed the 5' RACE reads via MiXCR and lists one record per CDR3 protein. The sample has 500,000 to 600,000 distinct CDR3 sequences, roughly a fifth seen once; the top ten hold 0.91%. This sample was also put to use in a study of T cells expressing NK-cell markers.

This chain links TRBV11-3 with TRBJ2-5; 8 bases are shared with TRBD1. The TCR comes from a woman between 18 and 30 years old in good health. Input material: CD4+ T cells sorted from blood. The CDR3 loop is CASSPQTGGQETQYF. CDR3 coding DNA: TGTGCCAGCAGCCCCCAAACAGGGGGACAAGAGACCCAGTACTTC. Based on the CDR3 plus reference TRBV11-3 and TRBJ2-5, the full variable domain is EAGVVQSPRYKIIEKKQPVAFWCNPISGHNTLYWYLQNLGQGPELLIRYENEEAVDDSQLPKDRFSAERLKGVDSTLKIQPAELGDSAVYLCASSPQTGGQETQYFGPGTRLLVL.